This T cell receptor beta chain appears in the sequencing data of a study of Tregs in tolerant kidney transplant recipients. Study overall: An approximately three-day belatacept mixed lymphocyte reaction, sometimes plus 5-day graft donor restimulation, preceded CD4+CD25+CD127- sorting. Sorting used antibodies to exclude donor cells. Study-level points and caveats: Biological reproducibility was not directly addressed, but technical replication error appeared minimal. Tregs expanded with activated donor B cells seemed most donor-specific.

Turning to this clone: Its specificity is not known.

TCRdb's table, derived via immunoSEQ multiplex PCR, lists solely in-frame clones and lacks some. The sample includes approximately 20,000 clones, under 70% of them seen just once. Between the trimmed V and J ends, which lost 5 bases and 2 bases, there was a span of 8 bases. CDR3 length: 13 amino acids. CDR1 is LNHDA, CDR2 SQIVND, per germline (reference sequence). The origin of this receptor is a human donor in good health. Sequencing input: Tregs from blood cultured with allogeneic cells. This chain uses TRBV19 with TRBJ2-3; D gene unclear. The CDR3 region is CASSRILTDTQYF. Here the CDR3 DNA reads TGTGCCAGTAGTCGCATCCTCACAGATACGCAGTATTTT. Full variable domain (rest looked up from reference TRBV19 and TRBJ2-3): DGGITQSPKYLFRKEGQNVTLSCEQNLNHDAMYWYRQDPGQGLRLIYYSQIVNDFQKGDIAEGYSVSREKKESFPLTVTSAQKNPTAFYLCASSRILTDTQYFGPGTRLTVL.